The 5 T cell receptor beta chains below were found in one sample sequenced in a study of blood T cell repertoires in COVID-19. Produced via immunoSEQ multiplex PCR; TCRdb's table is partial and in-frame only. The repertoire has 25,000 to 30,000 clones, 90% of them found once; the top ten carry about 8%. Specimen: peripheral blood. All receptors derive from a man between 70 and 80 years old with active or convalescent COVID-19.

The chain links TRBV5-1 to TRBJ2-5, with TRBD2 matching 10 bases. V lost 4 bases, J lost 5 bases, and 11 bases stayed unmatched. The CDR3 runs to 16 residues. The germline CDR1 and CDR2 sequences are SGHRS and YFSETQ. CDR3 nucleotide sequence: TGCGCCAGCAGCCTGGCTAGCGGGAGAGGTCTGGAGACCCAGTACTTC. Amino acid sequence: CASSLASGRGLETQYF.

The V call is TRBV6-5, the J call TRBJ2-5, with a tentative D call TRBD1 (5 bases). The V end was cut by 4 bases, the J end by 1 base, with 13 bases between. CDR3 size: 15 residues. The germline V gene encodes CDR1 MNHEY and CDR2 SVGAGI. The CDR3 spells CASSLDNRPQETQYF. CDR3 bases: TGTGCCAGCAGTTTAGATAACAGGCCCCAAGAGACCCAGTACTTC.

This chain uses TRBV10-1 with TRBJ2-4; D gene unclear. Germline CDR1 and CDR2: WNHNN and SYGVQD (reference sequence). V gave up 3 bases and J gave up 7 bases, with 7 bases separating them. The CDR3 covers 12 residues. In nucleotides, the CDR3 is TGCGCCAGCAGTGACCACAAGAACATTCAGTACTTC. It specifies CASSDHKNIQYF.

V usage is TRBV18 and J usage is TRBJ2-1, with D unresolved. Trimming cost V 0 bases and J 7 bases, with 7 bases left between them. This CDR3 has 13 residues. The V gene's germline CDR1 is KGHSH and CDR2 LQKENI. CDR3 DNA sequence: TGTGCCAGCTCACCACCGTCTCAGAATGAGCAGTTCTTC. Protein: CASSPPSQNEQFF.

The chain joins TRBV21-1 to TRBJ2-7; the table calls TRBD1, which could not be checked here. TRBV21-1 is flagged as a pseudogene. The CDR3 is made up of 12 amino acids. CDR3 residues: CASSAGEDEQYV. CDR3 DNA: TGTGCCAGCAGCGCAGGGGAAGACGAGCAGTACGTC.